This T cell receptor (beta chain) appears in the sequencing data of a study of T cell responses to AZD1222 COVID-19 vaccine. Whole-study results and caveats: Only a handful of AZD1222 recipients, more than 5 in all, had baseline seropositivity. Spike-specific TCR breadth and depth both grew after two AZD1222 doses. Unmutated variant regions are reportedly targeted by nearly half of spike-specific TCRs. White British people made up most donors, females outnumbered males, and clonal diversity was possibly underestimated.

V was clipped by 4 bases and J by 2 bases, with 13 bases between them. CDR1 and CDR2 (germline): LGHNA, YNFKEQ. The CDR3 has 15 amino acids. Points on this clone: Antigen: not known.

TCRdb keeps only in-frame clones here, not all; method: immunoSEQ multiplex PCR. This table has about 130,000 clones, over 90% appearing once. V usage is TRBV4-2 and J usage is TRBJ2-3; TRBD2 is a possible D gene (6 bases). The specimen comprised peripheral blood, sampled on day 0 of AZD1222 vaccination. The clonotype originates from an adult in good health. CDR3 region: CASSPWAGLTDTQYF. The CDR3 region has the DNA TGTGCCAGCAGCCCTTGGGCGGGACTCACAGATACGCAGTATTTT.